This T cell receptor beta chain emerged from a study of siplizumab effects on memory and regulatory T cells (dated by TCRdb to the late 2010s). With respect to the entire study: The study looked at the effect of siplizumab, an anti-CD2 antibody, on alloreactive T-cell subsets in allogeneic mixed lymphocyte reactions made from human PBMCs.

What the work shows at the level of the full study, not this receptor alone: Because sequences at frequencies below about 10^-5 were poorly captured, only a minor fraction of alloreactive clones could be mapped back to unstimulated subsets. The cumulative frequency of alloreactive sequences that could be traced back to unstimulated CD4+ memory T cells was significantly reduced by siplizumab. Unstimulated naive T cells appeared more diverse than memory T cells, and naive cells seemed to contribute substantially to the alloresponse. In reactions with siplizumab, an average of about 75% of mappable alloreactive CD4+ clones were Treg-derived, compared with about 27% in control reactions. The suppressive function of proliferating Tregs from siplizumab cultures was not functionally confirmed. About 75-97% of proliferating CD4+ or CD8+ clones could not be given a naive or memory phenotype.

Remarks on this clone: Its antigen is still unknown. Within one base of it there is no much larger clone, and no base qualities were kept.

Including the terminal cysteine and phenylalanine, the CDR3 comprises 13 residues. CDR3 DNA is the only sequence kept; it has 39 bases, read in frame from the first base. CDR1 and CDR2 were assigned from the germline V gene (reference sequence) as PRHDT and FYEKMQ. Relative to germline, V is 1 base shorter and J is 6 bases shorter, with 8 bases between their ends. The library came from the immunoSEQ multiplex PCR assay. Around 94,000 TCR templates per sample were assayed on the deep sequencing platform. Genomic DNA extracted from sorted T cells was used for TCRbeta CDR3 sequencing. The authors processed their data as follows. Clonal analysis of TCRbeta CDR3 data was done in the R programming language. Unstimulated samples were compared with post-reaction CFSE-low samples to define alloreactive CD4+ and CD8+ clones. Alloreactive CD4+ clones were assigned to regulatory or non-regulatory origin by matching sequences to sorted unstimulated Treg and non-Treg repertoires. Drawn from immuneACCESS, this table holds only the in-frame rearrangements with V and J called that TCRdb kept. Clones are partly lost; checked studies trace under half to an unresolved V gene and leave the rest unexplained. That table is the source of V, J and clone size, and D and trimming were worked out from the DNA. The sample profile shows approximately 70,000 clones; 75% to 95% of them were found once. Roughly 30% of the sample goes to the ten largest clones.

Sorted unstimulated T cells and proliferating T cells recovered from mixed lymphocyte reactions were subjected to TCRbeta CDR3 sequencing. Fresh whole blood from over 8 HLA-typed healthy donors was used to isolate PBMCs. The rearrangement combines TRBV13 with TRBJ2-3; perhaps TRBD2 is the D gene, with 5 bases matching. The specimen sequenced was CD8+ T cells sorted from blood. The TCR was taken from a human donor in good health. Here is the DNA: TGTGCCAGCAGCTTAGAGCGGACCGATACGCAGTATTTT. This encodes CASSLERTDTQYF.